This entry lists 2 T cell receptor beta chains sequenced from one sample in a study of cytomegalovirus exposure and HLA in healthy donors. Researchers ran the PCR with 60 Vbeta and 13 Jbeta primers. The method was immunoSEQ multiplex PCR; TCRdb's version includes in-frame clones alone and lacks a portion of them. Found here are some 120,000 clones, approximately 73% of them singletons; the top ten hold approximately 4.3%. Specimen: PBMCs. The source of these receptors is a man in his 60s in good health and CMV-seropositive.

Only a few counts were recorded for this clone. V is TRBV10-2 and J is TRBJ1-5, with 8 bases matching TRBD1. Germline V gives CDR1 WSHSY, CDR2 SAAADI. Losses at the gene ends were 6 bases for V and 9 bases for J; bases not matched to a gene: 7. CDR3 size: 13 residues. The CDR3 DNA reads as TGCGCCAGCAGGTGGGACAGGTTCGGGCCCCAGCATTTT. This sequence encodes CASRWDRFGPQHF.

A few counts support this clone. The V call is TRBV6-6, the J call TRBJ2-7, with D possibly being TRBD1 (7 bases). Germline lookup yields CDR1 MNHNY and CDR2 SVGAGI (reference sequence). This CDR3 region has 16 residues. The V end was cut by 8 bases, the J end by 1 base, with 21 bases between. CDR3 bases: TGTGCCAGCTCCCAACGGGGGCAGGGGGGATCCTACGAGCAGTACTTC. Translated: CASSQRGQGGSYEQYF.